Presented here are 29 T cell receptor beta chains from one specimen sequenced in a study of blood T cell repertoires in COVID-19. Profiling relied on immunoSEQ multiplex PCR, and the TCRdb table lists in-frame clones only, not all of them. This table has tens of thousands of clones, 70% to 90% appearing once. Sequencing was performed on peripheral blood. Every receptor here comes from a woman older than 75 with active or convalescent COVID-19.

A remark on this clone: The junction shows a germline mismatch at one end, possibly a read error. The chain combines TRBV30 with TRBJ2-2, with 12 bases identical to TRBD2. The CDR3 loop spans 13 amino acids. The germline V gene encodes CDR1 GTSNPN and CDR2 SVGIG (reference sequence). CDR3 amino acids: CACRPLAGGLAVF. The CDR3, as DNA: TGTGCCTGCCGTCCGCTAGCGGGGGGGCTAGCTGTTTTT.

V is TRBV30 and J is TRBJ1-3; D possibly corresponds to TRBD1 (5 bases). V was trimmed by 1 base and J by 0 bases, leaving 10 bases between them. Germline CDR1 reads GTSNPN; CDR2 reads SVGIG (reference sequence). There are 15 residues in the CDR3. The CDR3 is CAWSARTISGNTIYF. CDR3 nucleotides: TGTGCCTGGAGTGCGAGGACAATCTCTGGAAACACCATATATTTT.

This sequence joins TRBV19 and TRBJ1-2, with 7 nucleotides matching TRBD1. This CDR3 is 14 amino acids long. Germline CDR1 and CDR2: LNHDA and SQIVND (reference sequence). The V segment lost 6 bases and the J segment 2 bases; nucleotides outside the gene matches: 6. The CDR3 here is CASRDQGGNYGYTF. CDR3 nucleotides: TGTGCCAGTAGGGACCAAGGGGGCAACTATGGCTACACCTTC.

This clone turned up a few times. The chain joins TRBV18 to TRBJ1-1; 8 bases are shared with TRBD1. The CDR3 covers 14 residues. Germline lookup yields CDR1 KGHSH and CDR2 LQKENI. V was clipped by 6 bases and J by 6 bases; unmatched bases: 9. The CDR3: CASSPLDREAEAFF. The DNA of the CDR3 is TGTGCCAGCTCCCCTCTGGACAGGGAGGCTGAAGCTTTCTTT.

The table lists this clone with a count of one. The chain couples TRBV11-2 to TRBJ2-1; 7 nucleotides agree with TRBD2. With 1 base clipped from V and 6 bases from J, the junction kept 9 bases outside the gene matches. This CDR3 is built from 16 residues. Germline V CDR1 and CDR2: SGHAT, FQNNGV. The CDR3 sequence is CASSLGPAGNSNEQFF. As DNA, the CDR3 is TGTGCCAGCAGCTTAGGCCCAGCGGGGAATTCCAATGAGCAGTTCTTC.

The genes are TRBV7-2 and TRBJ1-5; 7 bases agree with TRBD1. The ends lost 5 bases at V and 4 bases at J; junction bases unmatched: 11. The CDR3 contains 16 residues. The germline CDR1 and CDR2 sequences are SGHTA and FQGNSA. In nucleotides, the CDR3 is TGTGCCAGCAGCCTTACCACAGGGGACGGAAATCAGCCCCAGCATTTT. Its protein product is CASSLTTGDGNQPQHF.

V gene TRBV2 combines with J gene TRBJ2-7, with D possibly matching TRBD1 (6 bases). Germline V gene data show CDR1 as SNHLY and CDR2 as FYNNEI. V was pared by 7 bases and J by 0 bases, with 13 bases between. CDR3 length: 14 amino acids. The CDR3 DNA reads TGTGCCAGCACCCAGGACAGCCACTCCTACGAGCAGTACTTC. Protein sequence: CASTQDSHSYEQYF.

The chain combines TRBV3-1 (or the pseudogene TRBV3-2) with TRBJ1-3, with D possibly being TRBD1 (6 bases). This CDR3 is 16 amino acids long. Germline loops: CDR1 LGHDT, CDR2 YNNKEL (reference sequence). Between the trimmed V and J ends, which lost 2 bases and 0 bases, there was a span of 11 bases. CDR3 sequence (DNA): TGTGCCAGCAGCCAACGCGAAGGGGGCTCTGGAAACACCATATATTTT. Residues: CASSQREGGSGNTIYF.

The CDR3 here is CASRLSGGSTDTQYF. CDR3 nucleotides: TGTGCCAGCAGACTTAGCGGGGGGTCCACAGATACGCAGTATTTT. The chain uses TRBV6-4 and TRBJ2-3; TRBD2 agrees at 10 bases. This CDR3 is built from 15 residues. Germline CDR1 is MRHNA and CDR2 is SNTAGT. V was pared by 6 bases and J by 2 bases, with 5 bases of the junction left unmatched.

The V and J genes are TRBV19 and TRBJ1-6; D remains ambiguous. Germline V gene lookup returns CDR1 LNHDA and CDR2 SQIVND (reference sequence). Trimming took 5 bases from V and 7 from J, leaving 12 bases between them. This CDR3 is built from 14 residues. The CDR3 bases are TGTGCCAGTAGTCTTACACAGAAAAATTCACCCCTCCACTTT. It is translated as CASSLTQKNSPLHF.

The J gene is TRBJ1-5, the V gene TRBV19, with 10 positions matching TRBD1. Unmatched junction bases numbered 12, after V lost 7 bases and J lost 0 bases. The CDR3 is made up of 18 amino acids. Germline values: CDR1 LNHDA, CDR2 SQIVND (reference sequence). This CDR3 is CASTKDRGRGYSNQPQHF. CDR3 in DNA: TGTGCCAGTACCAAAGACAGGGGGCGCGGATATAGCAATCAGCCCCAGCATTTT.

This clone appeared once. The chain joins TRBV5-1 to TRBJ1-5; D is unclear. Looked up from germline, CDR1 is SGHRS and CDR2 is YFSETQ. Trimming cost V 4 bases and J 3 bases, with 14 bases left between them. The length of the CDR3 is 15 residues. For the CDR3, the DNA is TGCGCCAGCAGCCTAGATGACTTTCCCAATCAGCCCCAGCATTTT. Translation gives CASSLDDFPNQPQHF.

This clone was detected only a few times. This rearrangement joins TRBV18 to TRBJ1-2; D may be TRBD1 (6 bases). V was trimmed by 3 bases and J by 3 bases, leaving 14 bases between them. From germline, CDR1 is KGHSH and CDR2 LQKENI. CDR3 size: 15 residues. CDR3 nucleotides: TGTGCCAGCTCACCTGGGGCAGGGGTTGACTATGGCTACACCTTC. Translation: CASSPGAGVDYGYTF.

V gene TRBV4-1 combines with J gene TRBJ2-3; perhaps TRBD2 as D (6 bases). Trimming took 4 bases from V and 15 from J, leaving 20 bases between them. The CDR3 extends over 13 amino acids. Germline V gene sequence: CDR1 MGHRA, CDR2 YSYEKL. CDR3 DNA sequence: TGCGCCAGCAGCCGGGGGGACGACTTCCCGACATATTTT. Residues: CASSRGDDFPTYF.

This clone was seen only once. The chain combines TRBV20-1 with TRBJ1-4, with 7 nucleotides matching TRBD1. The CDR3 has 13 amino acids. V was pared by 3 bases and J by 4 bases, with 2 bases of the junction left unmatched. The V gene's germline CDR1 is DFQATT and CDR2 SNEGSKA (reference sequence). Here the CDR3 DNA reads TGCAGTGCTAGTGGGACAGTTAATGAAAAACTGTTTTTT. Translating it yields CSASGTVNEKLFF.

J is TRBJ2-1 and V is TRBV7-9; TRBD1 agrees at 7 bases. Germline V gene data show CDR1 as SEHNR and CDR2 as FQNEAQ (reference sequence). V was pared by 4 bases and J by 8 bases, with 11 bases of the junction left unmatched. The CDR3 spans 15 residues. Here the CDR3 reads CASSSPGTAYDEQFF. CDR3 nucleotides: TGTGCCAGCAGCTCACCCGGGACAGCTTACGATGAGCAGTTCTTC.

The V gene is TRBV5-8, the J gene TRBJ1-5; no clear D gene. The CDR3 loop spans 15 amino acids. Trimming removed 7 bases at V and 3 bases at J, with 17 bases between. Germline V gene sequence: CDR1 SGHTS, CDR2 YDEGEE. The CDR3 spells CASEVEPAVNQPQHF. The CDR3 DNA reads TGTGCCAGCGAGGTGGAGCCAGCCGTCAATCAGCCCCAGCATTTT.

The genes are TRBV9 and TRBJ2-3; the D gene is possibly TRBD1 (6 bases). Trimming took 1 base from V and 5 from J, leaving 14 bases between them. Germline loops: CDR1 SGDLS, CDR2 YYNGEE. This CDR3 spans 15 amino acids. This CDR3 is CASSVREGDQDTQYF. CDR3 DNA sequence: TGTGCCAGCAGCGTACGTGAGGGGGACCAAGATACGCAGTATTTT.

The gene calls are TRBV5-4 and TRBJ1-2; 7 bases agree with TRBD1. Germline values: CDR1 SGHNT, CDR2 YYREEE (reference sequence). V shed 4 bases and J 5 bases; nucleotides not matched to a gene: 17. The CDR3 totals 17 residues. In nucleotides, the CDR3 is TGTGCCAGCAGCGCGGGGACAGCCCCAAACGCTCTTTATGGCTACACCTTC. This encodes CASSAGTAPNALYGYTF.

This chain uses TRBV18 with TRBJ2-5; TRBD2 might be the D (5 bases). The CDR3 extends over 14 amino acids. V was trimmed by 3 bases and J by 3 bases, leaving 11 bases between them. Germline V lookup: CDR1 KGHSH, CDR2 LQKENI. The CDR3, as DNA: TGTGCCAGCTCACCTCGGACGGGAAAAGAGACCCAGTACTTC. This encodes CASSPRTGKETQYF.

V and J are TRBV12-3 or TRBV12-4 and TRBJ1-4; D is undetermined. This CDR3 comprises 13 residues. The V end lost 8 bases, the J end lost 8 bases, and 15 bases lay between the germline ends. The CDR3, as DNA: TGTGCCAGCGGGAGAAACCAAAAAGAAAAACTGTTTTTT. As protein: CASGRNQKEKLFF.

The gene calls are TRBV21-1 and TRBJ2-7; TRBD1 reflects the table's D call only, with no check against the DNA. TRBV21-1 represents a pseudogene. This CDR3 has 14 amino acids. CDR3 region: CASSKLQGTYEQYF. Here the CDR3 DNA reads TGTGCCAGCAGCAAATTACAGGGGACTTACGAGCAGTACTTC.

The rearrangement uses TRBV5-1 and TRBJ2-2, with 7 positions matching TRBD1. This CDR3 has 16 amino acids. Germline CDR1 reads SGHRS; CDR2 reads YFSETQ. V lost 6 bases to trimming and J lost 1 base; unmatched junction nucleotides: 9. CDR3 sequence: CASTPIGTVNTGELFF. The CDR3, as DNA: TGCGCCAGCACCCCCATAGGGACAGTGAACACCGGGGAGCTGTTTTTT.

The chain carries TRBV6-5 and TRBJ2-5, with TRBD2 matching over 11 bases. V gave up 6 bases and J gave up 5 bases; unmatched junction bases: 2. The length of the CDR3 is 13 residues. Germline V CDR1 and CDR2: MNHEY, SVGAGI. The CDR3 nucleotides are TGTGCCAGCAGAACTAGCGGGGGCGAGACCCAGTACTTC. Translated: CASRTSGGETQYF.

The chain carries TRBV11-2 and TRBJ2-7; TRBD2 agrees at 11 bases. The germline CDR1 and CDR2 sequences are SGHAT and FQNNGV. The CDR3 loop spans 15 amino acids. J gave up 3 bases and V 1 base, and 2 bases lay outside the gene matches. CDR3 protein: CASSLGLAGGYEQYF. The CDR3, as DNA: TGTGCCAGCAGCTTAGGTCTAGCGGGGGGCTACGAGCAGTACTTC.

This clone was counted between two and nine times. The chain recombines TRBV11-2 with TRBJ1-2; D uncertain. From germline, CDR1 is SGHAT and CDR2 FQNNGV. V was shortened by 1 base and J by 4 bases, with 7 bases between the two germline ends. The CDR3 runs to 13 residues. The CDR3 sequence: CASSLGESYGYTF. CDR3 nucleotides: TGTGCCAGCAGCTTAGGAGAGTCCTATGGCTACACCTTC.

The chain couples TRBV12-3 or TRBV12-4 to TRBJ1-2; 7 positions match TRBD1. The CDR3 covers 13 residues. The ends lost 5 bases at V and 5 bases at J; junction bases unmatched: 5. CDR3: CASSGQEPYGYTF. CDR3 nucleotides: TGTGCCAGCAGTGGACAGGAACCTTATGGCTACACCTTC.

This sequence joins TRBV6-4 and TRBJ1-1, with TRBD1 as a possible D gene (5 bases). V lost 3 bases to trimming and J lost 2 bases, with 13 bases between them. The CDR3 contains 15 residues. Germline CDR1 reads MRHNA; CDR2 reads SNTAGT. The CDR3, as DNA: TGTGCCAGCAGTGAAGGAGTGGGGGGTAACACTGAAGCTTTCTTT. Translated, it gives CASSEGVGGNTEAFF.

This clone was recorded only once. This chain joins TRBV19 and TRBJ1-2; D is undetermined. V lost 1 base, J lost 0 bases, and 12 bases lay in between. The CDR3 has 16 residues. CDR1 is LNHDA and CDR2 is SQIVND in the germline V gene (reference sequence). The DNA of the CDR3 is TGTGCCAGTAGTATAGGAGCAGGCGAAGCTAACTATGGCTACACCTTC. Residues: CASSIGAGEANYGYTF. Complete variable domain (other parts from reference TRBV19 and TRBJ1-2): DGGITQSPKYLFRKEGQNVTLSCEQNLNHDAMYWYRQDPGQGLRLIYYSQIVNDFQKGDIAEGYSVSREKKESFPLTVTSAQKNPTAFYLCASSIGAGEANYGYTFGSGTRLTVV.